This T cell receptor (beta chain) derives from a study of beta chain features in type 1 diabetes. Of the isolated RNA, all was reverse transcribed, and so the sequenced material was expressed TCRB transcripts. Assay: immunoSEQ multiplex PCR; the TCRdb copy retains only in-frame clones and omits some. The repertoire includes a few hundred thousand clones, roughly 14% of them detected once, and just under 0.02% sits in the top ten. This clone has a handful of counts. Its antigen is still unknown. Overall study findings and caveats: Overrepresentation of cells with high TCR expression could result from cDNA sequencing. Type 1 diabetes patients showed a moderate but significant shortening of TCRB CDR3s in all four CD4+ subsets.

CDR1 is LNHNV and CDR2 is YYDKDF in the germline V gene (reference sequence). CDR3 size: 14 residues. V dropped 5 bases and J dropped 6 bases, with 17 bases sitting between them. The rearrangement uses TRBV15 and TRBJ2-7, with TRBD1 as a possible D gene (6 bases). This clonotype was obtained from a man aged 25-40 years with type 1 diabetes. The material sequenced was naive CD4+ T cells from blood. Written as DNA, the CDR3 is TGTGCCACCAGCCGATCAACGACAGGTGGCGAGCAGTACTTC. Translated, it gives CATSRSTTGGEQYF.